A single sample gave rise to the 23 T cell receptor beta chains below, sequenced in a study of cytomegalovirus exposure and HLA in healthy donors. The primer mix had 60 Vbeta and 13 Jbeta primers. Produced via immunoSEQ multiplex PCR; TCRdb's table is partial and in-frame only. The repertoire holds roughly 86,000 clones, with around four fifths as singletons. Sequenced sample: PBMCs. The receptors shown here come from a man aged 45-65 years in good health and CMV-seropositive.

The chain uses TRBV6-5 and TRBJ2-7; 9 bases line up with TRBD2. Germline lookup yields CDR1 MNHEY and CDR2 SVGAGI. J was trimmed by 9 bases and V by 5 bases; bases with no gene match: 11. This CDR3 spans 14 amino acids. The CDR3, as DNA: TGTGCCAGCAGTCCCGCTGGCGGGGGGGCCGGGCAGTACTTC. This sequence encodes CASSPAGGGAGQYF.

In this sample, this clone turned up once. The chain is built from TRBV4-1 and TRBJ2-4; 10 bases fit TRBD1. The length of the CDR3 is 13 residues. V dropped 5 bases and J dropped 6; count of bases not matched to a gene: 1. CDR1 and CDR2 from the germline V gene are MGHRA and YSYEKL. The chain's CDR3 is CASSGDRGNIQYF. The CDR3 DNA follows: TGCGCCAGCAGCGGGGACAGGGGAAACATTCAGTACTTC.

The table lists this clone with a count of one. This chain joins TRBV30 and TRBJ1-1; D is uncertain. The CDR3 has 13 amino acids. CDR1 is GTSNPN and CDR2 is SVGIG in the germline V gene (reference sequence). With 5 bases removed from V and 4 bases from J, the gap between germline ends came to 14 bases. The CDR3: CAWGATWATEAFF. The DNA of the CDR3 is TGTGCCTGGGGCGCAACTTGGGCCACTGAAGCTTTCTTT.

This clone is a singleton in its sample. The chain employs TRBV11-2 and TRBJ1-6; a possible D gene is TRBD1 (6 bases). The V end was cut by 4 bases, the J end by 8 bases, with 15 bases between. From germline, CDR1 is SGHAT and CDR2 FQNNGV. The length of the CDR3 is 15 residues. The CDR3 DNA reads TGTGCCAGCAGCTCCCCAGGGGCAGACGATTCACCCCTCCACTTT. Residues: CASSSPGADDSPLHF. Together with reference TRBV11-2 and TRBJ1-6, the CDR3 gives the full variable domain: EAGVAQSPRYKIIEKRQSVAFWCNPISGHATLYWYQQILGQGPKLLIQFQNNGVVDDSQLPKDRFSAERLKGVDSTLKIQPAKLEDSAVYLCASSSPGADDSPLHFGNGTRLTVT.

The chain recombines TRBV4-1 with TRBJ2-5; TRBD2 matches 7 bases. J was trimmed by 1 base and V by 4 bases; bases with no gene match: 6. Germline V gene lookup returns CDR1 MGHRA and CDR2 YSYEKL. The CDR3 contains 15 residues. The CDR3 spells CASSRSLAFQETQYF. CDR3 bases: TGCGCCAGCAGCCGGTCACTAGCGTTCCAAGAGACCCAGTACTTC.

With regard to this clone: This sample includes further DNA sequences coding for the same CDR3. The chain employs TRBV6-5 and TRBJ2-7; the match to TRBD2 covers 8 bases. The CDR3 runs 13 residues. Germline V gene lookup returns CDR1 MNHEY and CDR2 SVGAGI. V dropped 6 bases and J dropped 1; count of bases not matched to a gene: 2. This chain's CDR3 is CASRTGGSYEQYF. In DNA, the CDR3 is TGTGCCAGCAGGACGGGGGGGTCCTACGAGCAGTACTTC.

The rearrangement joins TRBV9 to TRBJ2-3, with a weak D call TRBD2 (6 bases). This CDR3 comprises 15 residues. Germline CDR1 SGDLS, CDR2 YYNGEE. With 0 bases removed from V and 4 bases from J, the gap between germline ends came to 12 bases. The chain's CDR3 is CASSVGRGFADTQYF. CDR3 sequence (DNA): TGTGCCAGCAGCGTAGGGCGGGGATTCGCAGATACGCAGTATTTT.

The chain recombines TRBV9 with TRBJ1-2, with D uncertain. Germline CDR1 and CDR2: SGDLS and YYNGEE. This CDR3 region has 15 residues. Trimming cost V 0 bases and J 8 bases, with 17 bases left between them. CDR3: CASSVAPAASGGYTF. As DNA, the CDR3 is TGTGCCAGCAGCGTAGCTCCTGCCGCCTCAGGCGGCTACACCTTC. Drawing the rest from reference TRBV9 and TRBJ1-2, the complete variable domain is DSGVTQTPKHLITATGQRVTLRCSPRSGDLSVYWYQQSLDQGLQFLIQYYNGEERAKGNILERFSAQQFPDLHSELNLSSLELGDSALYFCASSVAPAASGGYTFGSGTRLTVV.

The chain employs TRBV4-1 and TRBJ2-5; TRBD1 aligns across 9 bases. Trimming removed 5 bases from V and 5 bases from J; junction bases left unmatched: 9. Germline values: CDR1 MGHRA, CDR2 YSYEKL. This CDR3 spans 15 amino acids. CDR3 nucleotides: TGCGCCAGCAGCGTCACGACAGGGGGAGGGGAGACCCAGTACTTC. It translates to CASSVTTGGGETQYF.

CDR3: CSVWTSGGDRHTGELFF. The CDR3 nucleotides read TGCAGCGTTTGGACTAGCGGGGGGGATCGGCATACCGGGGAGCTGTTTTTT. This rearrangement joins TRBV29-1 to TRBJ2-2, with 15 bases lining up with TRBD2. Germline CDR1 and CDR2: SQVTM and ANQGSEA. There are 17 residues in the CDR3. The ends lost 5 bases at V and 5 bases at J; junction bases unmatched: 9.

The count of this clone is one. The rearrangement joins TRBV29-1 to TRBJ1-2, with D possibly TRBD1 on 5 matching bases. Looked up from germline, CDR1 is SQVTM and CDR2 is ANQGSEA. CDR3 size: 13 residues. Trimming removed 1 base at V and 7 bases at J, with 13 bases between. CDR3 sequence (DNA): TGCAGCGTTGAAGCCGCAGACAGAATTGGCTACACCTTC. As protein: CSVEAADRIGYTF.

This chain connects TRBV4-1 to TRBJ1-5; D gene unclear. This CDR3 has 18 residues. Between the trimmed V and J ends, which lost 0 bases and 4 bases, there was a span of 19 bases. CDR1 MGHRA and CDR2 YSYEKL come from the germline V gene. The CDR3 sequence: CASSQEAGGAGGNQPQHF. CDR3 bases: TGCGCCAGCAGCCAAGAGGCTGGCGGTGCGGGCGGTAATCAGCCCCAGCATTTT.

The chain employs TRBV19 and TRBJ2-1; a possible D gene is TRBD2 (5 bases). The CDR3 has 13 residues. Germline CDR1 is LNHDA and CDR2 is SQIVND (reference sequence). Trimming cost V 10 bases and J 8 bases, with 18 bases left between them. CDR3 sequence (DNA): TGTGCCACCGAGAGGGATCCAGCTGATGAGCAGTTCTTC. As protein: CATERDPADEQFF.

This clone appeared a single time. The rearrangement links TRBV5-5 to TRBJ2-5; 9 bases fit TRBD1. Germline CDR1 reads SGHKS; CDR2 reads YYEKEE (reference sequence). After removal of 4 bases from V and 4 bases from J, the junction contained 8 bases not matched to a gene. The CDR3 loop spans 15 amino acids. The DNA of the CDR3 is TGTGCCAGCAGCACGGACAGGGGATTAGGAGAGACCCAGTACTTC. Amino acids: CASSTDRGLGETQYF.

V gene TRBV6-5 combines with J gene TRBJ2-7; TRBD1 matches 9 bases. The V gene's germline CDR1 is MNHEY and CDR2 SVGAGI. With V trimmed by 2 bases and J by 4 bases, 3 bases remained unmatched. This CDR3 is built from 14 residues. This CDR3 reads CASSYRDRGYEQYF. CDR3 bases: TGTGCCAGCAGTTACCGAGACAGGGGGTACGAGCAGTACTTC.

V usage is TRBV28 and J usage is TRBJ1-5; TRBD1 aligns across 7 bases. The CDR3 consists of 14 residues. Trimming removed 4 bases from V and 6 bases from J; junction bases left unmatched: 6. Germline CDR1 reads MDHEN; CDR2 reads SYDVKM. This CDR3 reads CASSSQGPGQPQHF. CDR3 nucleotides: TGTGCCAGCAGTTCACAGGGGCCGGGTCAGCCCCAGCATTTT.

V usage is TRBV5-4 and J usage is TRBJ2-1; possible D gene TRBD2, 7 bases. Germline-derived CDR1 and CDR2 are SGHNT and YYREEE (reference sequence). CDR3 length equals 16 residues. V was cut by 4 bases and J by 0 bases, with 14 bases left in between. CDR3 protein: CASSLKGGSSYNEQFF. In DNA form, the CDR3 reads TGTGCCAGCAGCCTAAAGGGGGGGAGCTCCTACAATGAGCAGTTCTTC.

The CDR3 region is CASGRTSGGNTGELFF. In DNA form, the CDR3 reads TGTGCCAGCGGACGGACTAGCGGGGGGAACACCGGGGAGCTGTTTTTT. The V and J genes are TRBV10-3 and TRBJ2-2; TRBD2 agrees at 13 bases. Germline CDR1 reads ENHRY; CDR2 reads SYGVKD. The CDR3 has 16 amino acids. Trimming removed 10 bases from V and 1 base from J; junction bases left unmatched: 6.

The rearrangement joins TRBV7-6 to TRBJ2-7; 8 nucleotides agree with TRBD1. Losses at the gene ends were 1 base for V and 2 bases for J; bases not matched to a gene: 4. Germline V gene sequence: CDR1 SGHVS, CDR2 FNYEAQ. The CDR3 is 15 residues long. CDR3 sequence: CASSLEGQAPYEQYF. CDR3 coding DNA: TGTGCCAGCAGCTTAGAGGGACAGGCCCCCTACGAGCAGTACTTC.

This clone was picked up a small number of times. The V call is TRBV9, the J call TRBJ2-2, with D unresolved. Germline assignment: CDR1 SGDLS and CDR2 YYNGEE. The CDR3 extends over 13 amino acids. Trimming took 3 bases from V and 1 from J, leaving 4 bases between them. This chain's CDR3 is CASSDGNTGELFF. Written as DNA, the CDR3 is TGTGCCAGCAGCGACGGGAACACCGGGGAGCTGTTTTTT. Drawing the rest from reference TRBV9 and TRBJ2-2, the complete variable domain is DSGVTQTPKHLITATGQRVTLRCSPRSGDLSVYWYQQSLDQGLQFLIQYYNGEERAKGNILERFSAQQFPDLHSELNLSSLELGDSALYFCASSDGNTGELFFGEGSRLTVL.

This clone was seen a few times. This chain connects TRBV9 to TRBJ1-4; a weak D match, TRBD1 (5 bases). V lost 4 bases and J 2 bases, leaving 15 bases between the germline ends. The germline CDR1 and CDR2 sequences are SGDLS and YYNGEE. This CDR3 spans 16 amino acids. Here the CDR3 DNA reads TGTGCCAGCAGCTCGTCCCTTGGGGGGACTAATGAAAAACTGTTTTTT. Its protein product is CASSSSLGGTNEKLFF. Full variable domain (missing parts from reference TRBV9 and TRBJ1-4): DSGVTQTPKHLITATGQRVTLRCSPRSGDLSVYWYQQSLDQGLQFLIQYYNGEERAKGNILERFSAQQFPDLHSELNLSSLELGDSALYFCASSSSLGGTNEKLFFGSGTQLSVL.

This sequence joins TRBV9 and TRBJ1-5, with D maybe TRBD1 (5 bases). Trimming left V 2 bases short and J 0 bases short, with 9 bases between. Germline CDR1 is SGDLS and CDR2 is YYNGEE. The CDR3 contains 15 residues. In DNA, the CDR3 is TGTGCCAGCAGCGTGGGTGACAGTAGCAATCAGCCCCAGCATTTT. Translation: CASSVGDSSNQPQHF.

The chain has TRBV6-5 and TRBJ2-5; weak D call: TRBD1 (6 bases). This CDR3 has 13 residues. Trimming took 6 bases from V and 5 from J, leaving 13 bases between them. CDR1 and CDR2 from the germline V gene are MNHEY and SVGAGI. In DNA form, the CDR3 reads TGTGCCAGCAGACTTACAGGGCGGGAGACCCAGTACTTC. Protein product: CASRLTGRETQYF.